This is a list of T cell receptor beta chains from one sample in a study of molecular identifiers for immune sequencing clone quantification. TCRdb called the PCR reads again in MiXCR, with one record for every CDR3 protein. This sample yields more than 550,000 distinct CDR3 sequences, of which around 25% are seen a single time; 0.75% to 0.8% belongs to the top ten. Sequencing input: naive CD8+ T cells from blood, with Jurkat cell RNA spiked in. The receptors here all came from a human donor in good health. Some libraries in this study had Jurkat cell RNA spiked in. The CDR3 runs from the conserved cysteine through the conserved F or W. D genes are given only for firm matches. Size tells how often a clone was seen (once, few, many) or the class of an expanded clone, and some rows leave it out.

d_call,clone_size,j_call,v_call,cdr3_nt,cdr3_aa
TRBD1,many,TRBJ2-7,TRBV4-3,TGCGCCAGCAGCCACGGACAGGGGAGCTCCTACGAGCAGTACTTC,CASSHGQGSSYEQYF
TRBD1,NA,TRBJ1-3,TRBV5-6,TGTGCCAGCAGCTTCGGGACAGGGGCTGGAAACACCATATATTTT,CASSFGTGAGNTIYF
NA,NA,TRBJ2-1,TRBV6-5,TGTGCCAGCAGACCCCCTAGCGCCATTTCCTACAATGAGCAGTTCTTC,CASRPPSAISYNEQFF
NA,NA,TRBJ1-3,TRBV15,TGTGCCACCACCGACAGAGGAGAGGAAAACACCATATATTTT,CATTDRGEENTIYF
NA,many,TRBJ2-1,TRBV4-3,TGCGCCAGCAGCCGGGAGCCGGCAGGGGCCTACAATGAGCAGTTCTTC,CASSREPAGAYNEQFF
NA,NA,TRBJ2-3,TRBV27,TGTGCCAGCAGTTTATCTTGGCCAGATTCGCAGTACTTT,CASSLSWPDSQYF
NA,NA,TRBJ1-1,TRBV12-3/TRBV12-4,TGTGCCAGCAGTTTATTCAGGAGCGTCATGAACCCTGAAGCTTTCTTT,CASSLFRSVMNPEAFF
NA,NA,TRBJ2-7,TRBV7-9,TGTGCCAGCAGCACAGAGGGGGACCGTTCCTACGAGCAGTACTTC,CASSTEGDRSYEQYF
NA,few,TRBJ1-4,TRBV19,TGTGCCAGTTTTGGGGCCCCTAATGAAAAACTGTTTTTT,CASFGAPNEKLFF
TRBD1,NA,TRBJ2-7,TRBV19,TGTGCCAGTAGTTCCGCTGGGGGACCCGGGACAGCCTTCTACGAGCAGTACTTC,CASSSAGGPGTAFYEQYF
NA,NA,TRBJ2-2,TRBV9,TGTGCCAGCCAGCCTTATACCGGGGAGCTGTTTTTT,CASQPYTGELFF
TRBD1,NA,TRBJ2-7,TRBV19,TGTGCCAGTAGTAACGAGCCGGGACAGGTCACTTACGAGCAGTACTTC,CASSNEPGQVTYEQYF
NA,few,TRBJ2-5,TRBV14,TGTGCCAGCAGCCCCTGGACTGGTTTTGAGACCCAGTACTTC,CASSPWTGFETQYF
NA,NA,TRBJ2-2,TRBV7-6,TGTGCCAGCGAACGAGCCGGGGAGCTGTTTTTT,CASERAGELFF
NA,NA,TRBJ1-1,TRBV23-1,TGCGCCAGCAGTCCTCCCAAATGGGACACTGAAGCTTTCTTT,CASSPPKWDTEAFF
NA,many,TRBJ2-3,TRBV7-8,TGTGCCAGCAGCCAAAGGGGACCAGATACGCAGTATTTT,CASSQRGPDTQYF
NA,NA,TRBJ2-5,TRBV28,TGTGCCAGCAGTTTTTTTGTGCAGACGGAGGGGGGAGCGCCCCAGTACTTC,CASSFFVQTEGGAPQYF
TRBD1,NA,TRBJ1-4,TRBV12-3/TRBV12-4,TGTGCCAGCAGTCTCACGACAGGGCGGAGAGAAAAACTGTTTTTT,CASSLTTGRREKLFF
NA,NA,TRBJ1-1,TRBV2,TGTGCCAGCGGTGGGGGGTACACTGAAGCTTTCTTT,CASGGGYTEAFF
NA,few,TRBJ2-3,TRBV12-3/TRBV12-4,TGTGCCAGCAGTTTAGACGGGGGGCGGACAGATACGCAGTATTTT,CASSLDGGRTDTQYF